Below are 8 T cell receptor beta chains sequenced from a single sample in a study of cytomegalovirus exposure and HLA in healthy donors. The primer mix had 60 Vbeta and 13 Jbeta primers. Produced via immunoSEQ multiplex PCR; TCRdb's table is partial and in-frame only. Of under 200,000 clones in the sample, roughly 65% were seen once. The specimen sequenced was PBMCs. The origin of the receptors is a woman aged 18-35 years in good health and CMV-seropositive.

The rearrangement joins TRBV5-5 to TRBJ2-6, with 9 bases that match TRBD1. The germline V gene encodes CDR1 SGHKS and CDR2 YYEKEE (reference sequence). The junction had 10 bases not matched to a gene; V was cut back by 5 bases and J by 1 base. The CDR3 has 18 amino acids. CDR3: CASSRMGDRVSGANVLTF. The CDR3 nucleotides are TGTGCCAGCAGTCGCATGGGGGACAGGGTGTCTGGGGCCAACGTCCTGACTTTC.

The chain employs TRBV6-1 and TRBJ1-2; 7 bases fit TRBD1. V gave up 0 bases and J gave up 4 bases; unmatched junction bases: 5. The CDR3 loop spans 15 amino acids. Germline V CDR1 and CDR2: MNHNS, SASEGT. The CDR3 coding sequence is TGTGCCAGCAGTGAAGCTACCGGGACAGCCTATGGCTACACCTTC. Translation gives CASSEATGTAYGYTF.

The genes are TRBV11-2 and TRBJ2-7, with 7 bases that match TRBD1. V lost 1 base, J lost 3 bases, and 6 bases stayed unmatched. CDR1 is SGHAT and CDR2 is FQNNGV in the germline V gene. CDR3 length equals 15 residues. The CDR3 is CASSLVGDSFYEQYF. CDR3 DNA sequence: TGTGCCAGCAGCTTAGTCGGGGACAGCTTCTACGAGCAGTACTTC.

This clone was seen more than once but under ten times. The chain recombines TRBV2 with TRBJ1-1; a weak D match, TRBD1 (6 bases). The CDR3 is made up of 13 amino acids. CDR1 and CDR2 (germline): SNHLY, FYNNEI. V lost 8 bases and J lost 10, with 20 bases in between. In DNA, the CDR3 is TGTGCCAGCGGGACAATTGTGGAAGGGGGAGCTTTCTTT. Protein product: CASGTIVEGGAFF.

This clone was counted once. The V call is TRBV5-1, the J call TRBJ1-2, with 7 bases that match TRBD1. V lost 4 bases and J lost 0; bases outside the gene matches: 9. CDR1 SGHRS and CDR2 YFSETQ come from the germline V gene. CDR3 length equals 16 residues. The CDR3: CASSPPWDRANYGYTF. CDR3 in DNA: TGCGCCAGCAGCCCCCCATGGGACAGAGCTAACTATGGCTACACCTTC.

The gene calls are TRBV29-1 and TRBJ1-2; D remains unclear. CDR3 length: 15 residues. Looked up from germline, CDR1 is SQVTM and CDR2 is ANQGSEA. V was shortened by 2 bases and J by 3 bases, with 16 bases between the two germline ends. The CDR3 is CSVEIQAFGDYGYTF. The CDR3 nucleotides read TGCAGCGTTGAAATTCAGGCCTTCGGGGACTATGGCTACACCTTC.

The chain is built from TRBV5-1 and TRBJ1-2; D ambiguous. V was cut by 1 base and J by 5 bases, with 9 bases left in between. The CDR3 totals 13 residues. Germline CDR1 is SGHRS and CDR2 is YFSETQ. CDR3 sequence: CASSLPGGYGYTF. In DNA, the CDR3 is TGCGCCAGCAGCTTGCCCGGAGGGTATGGCTACACCTTC.

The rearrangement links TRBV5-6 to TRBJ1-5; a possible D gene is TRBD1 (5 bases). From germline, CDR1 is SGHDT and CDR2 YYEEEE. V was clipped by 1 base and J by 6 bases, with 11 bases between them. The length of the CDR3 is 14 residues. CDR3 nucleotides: TGTGCCAGCAGCTTGAGGCAGGGTACTCAGCCCCAGCATTTT. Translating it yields CASSLRQGTQPQHF.